This is a list of T cell receptor beta chains from one sample in a study of blood T cells in healthy people across ages. From the 5' RACE reads, TCRdb called clonotypes with MiXCR, one entry per CDR3 protein. Here the sample spans fewer than 2,000,000 distinct CDR3 sequences, approximately 32% being singletons. Sequencing was carried out using blood. These receptors were obtained from a woman between 25 and 40 years old in good health. The CDR3 runs from the conserved cysteine through the conserved F or W. Each record gives: J gene, clone size, D gene, V gene, CDR3 DNA, CDR3 protein. The D gene is left open where the match is weak. Some rows mark clone size as missing; the rest say once, few, many or name a class of expanded clone.

j_gene: TRBJ1-2; abundance: few; d_gene: TRBD1; v_gene: TRBV9; CDR3nt: TGTGCCAGCAGCCAGAACGGACAGGGGGCGAACGGCTACACCTTC; CDR3aa: CASSQNGQGANGYTF
j_gene: TRBJ2-3; abundance: .; d_gene: TRBD2; v_gene: TRBV9; CDR3nt: TGTGCCAGCAGCGCGTCTTCTAGCGGGGGCTATAGTAGAACAGATACGCAGTATTTT; CDR3aa: CASSASSSGGYSRTDTQYF
j_gene: TRBJ2-5; abundance: few; d_gene: .; v_gene: TRBV20-1; CDR3nt: TGCAGTGCTAGAGATACAGGGCCACTCCAAGAGACCCAGTACTTC; CDR3aa: CSARDTGPLQETQYF
j_gene: TRBJ2-3; abundance: few; d_gene: .; v_gene: TRBV9; CDR3nt: TGTGCCAGCAGCGTTCTCGCTCTGGACACAGATACGCAGTATTTT; CDR3aa: CASSVLALDTDTQYF
j_gene: TRBJ2-7; abundance: few; d_gene: TRBD1; v_gene: TRBV5-6; CDR3nt: TGTGCCAGCAGCTCAGGACAGGGAAGGTTTTACGAGCAGTACTTC; CDR3aa: CASSSGQGRFYEQYF
j_gene: TRBJ2-3; abundance: .; d_gene: .; v_gene: TRBV12-3/TRBV12-4; CDR3nt: TGTGCCAGCAGGGTGGGGTGGCAGATCAATCAGCCCCAGTATTTT; CDR3aa: CASRVGWQINQPQYF
j_gene: TRBJ1-2; abundance: .; d_gene: TRBD1; v_gene: TRBV12-3/TRBV12-4; CDR3nt: TGTGCCAGCAGTTTAACCGGGACAGGGGTCATTGGCTACACCTTC; CDR3aa: CASSLTGTGVIGYTF
j_gene: TRBJ1-2; abundance: .; d_gene: TRBD1; v_gene: TRBV11-2; CDR3nt: TGTGCCAGCAGCTTAGAGTGGCAGGGGGTTGGCTACACCTTC; CDR3aa: CASSLEWQGVGYTF
j_gene: TRBJ2-5; abundance: few; d_gene: .; v_gene: TRBV20-1; CDR3nt: TGCAGTGCTCTTCATGGGACGGCGCAAGAGACCCAGTACTTC; CDR3aa: CSALHGTAQETQYF
j_gene: TRBJ2-7; abundance: few; d_gene: TRBD1; v_gene: TRBV2; CDR3nt: TGTGCCAGCAGTGAAGCGCTGGCCAGGGGGATCCACGAGCAGTACTTC; CDR3aa: CASSEALARGIHEQYF
j_gene: TRBJ1-2; abundance: .; d_gene: .; v_gene: TRBV5-4; CDR3nt: TGTGCCAGCAGTTCTGTAGGGGTTGGTGGCTACACCTTC; CDR3aa: CASSSVGVGGYTF
j_gene: TRBJ2-7; abundance: once; d_gene: TRBD1; v_gene: TRBV20-1; CDR3nt: TGCAGTGCTAGACCTACAGGGGGCGGGTACAATGAGCAGTACTTC; CDR3aa: CSARPTGGGYNEQYF
j_gene: TRBJ2-7; abundance: many; d_gene: .; v_gene: TRBV4-1; CDR3nt: TGCGCCAGCAGCCAAACGGGGAACTACGAGCAGTACTTC; CDR3aa: CASSQTGNYEQYF
j_gene: TRBJ2-7; abundance: few; d_gene: .; v_gene: TRBV6-1; CDR3nt: TGTGCCAGCAGTGACTATGGGCTGTCGGGCTACGAGCAGTACTTC; CDR3aa: CASSDYGLSGYEQYF
j_gene: TRBJ1-2; abundance: few; d_gene: .; v_gene: TRBV20-1; CDR3nt: TGCAGTGCCGAACTAACAGGGATTTATGGCTACACCTTC; CDR3aa: CSAELTGIYGYTF
j_gene: TRBJ2-1; abundance: .; d_gene: .; v_gene: TRBV18; CDR3nt: TGTGCCAGCCCACCAGGACTATACAATGAGCAGTTCTTC; CDR3aa: CASPPGLYNEQFF
j_gene: TRBJ2-7; abundance: few; d_gene: TRBD1; v_gene: TRBV30; CDR3nt: TGTGCCTGGAGGCGACAGGGGGGCCTAACCCCCTACGAGCAGTACTTC; CDR3aa: CAWRRQGGLTPYEQYF
j_gene: TRBJ2-1; abundance: few; d_gene: TRBD2; v_gene: TRBV20-1; CDR3nt: TGCGGCTTGCGGCGCCTAGCGGAATACAATGAGCAGTTCTTC; CDR3aa: CGLRRLAEYNEQFF
j_gene: TRBJ2-7; abundance: few; d_gene: TRBD2; v_gene: TRBV20-1; CDR3nt: TGCAGTGCCACTACAGCGGGGGTCGCCTACGAGCAGTACTTC; CDR3aa: CSATTAGVAYEQYF
j_gene: TRBJ1-1; abundance: .; d_gene: TRBD1; v_gene: TRBV30; CDR3nt: TGTGCCTGGAGTGACAGGGGGCGTTTGAACACTGAAGCTTTCTTT; CDR3aa: CAWSDRGRLNTEAFF
j_gene: TRBJ2-5; abundance: .; d_gene: .; v_gene: TRBV20-1; CDR3nt: TGCAGTGCTAGTGTGTGGGAGACCCAGTACTTC; CDR3aa: CSASVWETQYF
j_gene: TRBJ2-5; abundance: few; d_gene: .; v_gene: TRBV3-1; CDR3nt: TGTGCCAGCAGCCAGGGCGGACTCGAACAAGAGACCCAGTACTTC; CDR3aa: CASSQGGLEQETQYF
j_gene: TRBJ1-2; abundance: .; d_gene: TRBD1; v_gene: TRBV28; CDR3nt: TGTGCCAGCAGTTTAAACAACCTACAGGGGGCGGCTGGCTACACCTTC; CDR3aa: CASSLNNLQGAAGYTF
j_gene: TRBJ2-5; abundance: few; d_gene: .; v_gene: TRBV7-9; CDR3nt: TGTGCCAGCAGCTTAGCGGGGGGCCCAGGGAAAGGGGAGCAGTACTTC; CDR3aa: CASSLAGGPGKGEQYF
j_gene: TRBJ2-1; abundance: .; d_gene: .; v_gene: TRBV20-1; CDR3nt: TGCAGTGCCCTCCCCTGCGGCAATGAGCAGTTCTTC; CDR3aa: CSALPCGNEQFF
j_gene: TRBJ2-1; abundance: .; d_gene: .; v_gene: TRBV12-3/TRBV12-4; CDR3nt: TGTGCCAGCAGCCTCATCGCCTCCTACAATGAGCAGTTCTTC; CDR3aa: CASSLIASYNEQFF
j_gene: TRBJ2-1; abundance: few; d_gene: TRBD2; v_gene: TRBV7-9; CDR3nt: TGTGCCAGCAGCCCTCGACTAGCGGCAGATTTAAATGAGCAGTTCTTC; CDR3aa: CASSPRLAADLNEQFF
j_gene: TRBJ2-2; abundance: once; d_gene: .; v_gene: TRBV15; CDR3nt: TGTGCCACCAGCAGAGAAAGGACAGCGAACACCGGGGAGCTGTTTTTT; CDR3aa: CATSRERTANTGELFF
j_gene: TRBJ2-3; abundance: few; d_gene: .; v_gene: TRBV12-3/TRBV12-4; CDR3nt: TGTGCCAGCAGTTTGGGTCCTTCGTCGGCCGGCGCAGATACGCAGTATTTT; CDR3aa: CASSLGPSSAGADTQYF
j_gene: TRBJ1-5; abundance: .; d_gene: TRBD1; v_gene: TRBV27; CDR3nt: TGTGCCAGCAGCCAAAGGTGGACAGGGAGTAATCAGCCCCAGCATTTT; CDR3aa: CASSQRWTGSNQPQHF
j_gene: TRBJ2-4; abundance: .; d_gene: .; v_gene: TRBV11-2; CDR3nt: TGTGTCAGCAGCCATGGGCAGGGGAACATTCAGTACTTC; CDR3aa: CVSSHGQGNIQYF
j_gene: TRBJ1-2; abundance: .; d_gene: .; v_gene: TRBV9; CDR3nt: TGTGCCAGTCGAGTGAGGGAGTGTGACTATGGCTACACCTTC; CDR3aa: CASRVRECDYGYTF
j_gene: TRBJ2-1; abundance: .; d_gene: TRBD2; v_gene: TRBV25-1; CDR3nt: TGTGCCAGCAGTCCTCCAGCGGGGAGGTCCACGTATGAGCAGTTCTTC; CDR3aa: CASSPPAGRSTYEQFF
j_gene: TRBJ2-3; abundance: .; d_gene: TRBD2; v_gene: TRBV5-5; CDR3nt: TGTGCCAGCAGCTTCTTGCAAGGACTAGCGGGATTCACAGATACGCAGTATTTT; CDR3aa: CASSFLQGLAGFTDTQYF
j_gene: TRBJ2-7; abundance: many; d_gene: .; v_gene: TRBV28; CDR3nt: TGTGCCAGCAGTCCCCGGGACACCTCCTACGAGCAGTACTTC; CDR3aa: CASSPRDTSYEQYF
j_gene: TRBJ2-1; abundance: .; d_gene: .; v_gene: TRBV5-1; CDR3nt: TGCGCCAGCCGGAATAATGAGGAGGGTGAGCAGTTCTTC; CDR3aa: CASRNNEEGEQFF
j_gene: TRBJ1-2; abundance: many; d_gene: .; v_gene: TRBV29-1; CDR3nt: TGCAGCGTTTCCGGAGCTGGCTACACCTTC; CDR3aa: CSVSGAGYTF
j_gene: TRBJ2-7; abundance: .; d_gene: TRBD1; v_gene: TRBV6-5; CDR3nt: TGTGCCAGCAGTTTCAGGACAGGGCGTCACGAGCAGTACTTC; CDR3aa: CASSFRTGRHEQYF
j_gene: TRBJ2-7; abundance: many; d_gene: .; v_gene: TRBV27; CDR3nt: TGTGCCAGCAGTTTATCGTACTCCTACGAGCAGTACTTC; CDR3aa: CASSLSYSYEQYF
j_gene: TRBJ2-3; abundance: many; d_gene: .; v_gene: TRBV11-2; CDR3nt: TGTGCCAGCGGGGAGACAGATACGCAGTATTTT; CDR3aa: CASGETDTQYF
j_gene: TRBJ1-2; abundance: .; d_gene: TRBD1; v_gene: TRBV3-1; CDR3nt: TGTGCCAGCAGCCAGGGGACAGGAGGGGTGTATGGCTACACCTTC; CDR3aa: CASSQGTGGVYGYTF
j_gene: TRBJ2-7; abundance: once; d_gene: .; v_gene: TRBV11-2; CDR3nt: TGTGCCACCTTAGGGCAGGGATCATACGGGCAGTACTTC; CDR3aa: CATLGQGSYGQYF
j_gene: TRBJ2-5; abundance: few; d_gene: TRBD2; v_gene: TRBV7-2; CDR3nt: TGTGCCAGCAGCTTCGCGCTAGCGGGAGGAGAGACCCAGTACTTC; CDR3aa: CASSFALAGGETQYF
j_gene: TRBJ2-3; abundance: many; d_gene: TRBD2; v_gene: TRBV7-3; CDR3nt: TGTGCCAGCAGCTCTCCCCGCGGACTAGCGAACCCCACAGATACGCAGTATTTT; CDR3aa: CASSSPRGLANPTDTQYF
j_gene: TRBJ2-1; abundance: few; d_gene: .; v_gene: TRBV27; CDR3nt: TGTGCCAGCTCCTCCGGGACGGGCTCGGGCAATGAGCAGTTCTTC; CDR3aa: CASSSGTGSGNEQFF
j_gene: TRBJ2-1; abundance: .; d_gene: .; v_gene: TRBV9; CDR3nt: TGTGCCAGCAGCGTAGCTACGGTGGGTCCTACCTACAATGAGCAGTTCTTC; CDR3aa: CASSVATVGPTYNEQFF
j_gene: TRBJ2-1; abundance: .; d_gene: .; v_gene: TRBV5-4; CDR3nt: TGTGCCAGCAGTCCATGGACAGTCCTAAAGGAGCAGTTCTTC; CDR3aa: CASSPWTVLKEQFF
j_gene: TRBJ2-7; abundance: .; d_gene: .; v_gene: TRBV10-3; CDR3nt: TGTGCCATCGCCGATCAAGACTACGAGCAGTACTTC; CDR3aa: CAIADQDYEQYF
j_gene: TRBJ2-7; abundance: .; d_gene: .; v_gene: TRBV15; CDR3nt: TGTGCCACCAGCAGAATTTCGAACCCCTACGAGCAGTACTTC; CDR3aa: CATSRISNPYEQYF
j_gene: TRBJ2-5; abundance: few; d_gene: TRBD1; v_gene: TRBV4-1; CDR3nt: TGCGCCAGCAGCCCATTGCCGGGACAGGGGTTAGTGCAGTACTTC; CDR3aa: CASSPLPGQGLVQYF
j_gene: TRBJ2-7; abundance: many; d_gene: .; v_gene: TRBV20-1; CDR3nt: TGCAGTGCTAGAACAGCGAAGAACTACGAGCAGTACTTC; CDR3aa: CSARTAKNYEQYF
j_gene: TRBJ2-1; abundance: few; d_gene: .; v_gene: TRBV5-1; CDR3nt: TGTGCCAGCAGTCTGACACCGAGCTCCTACAATGAGCAGTTCTTC; CDR3aa: CASSLTPSSYNEQFF
j_gene: TRBJ2-1; abundance: .; d_gene: TRBD1; v_gene: TRBV6-1; CDR3nt: TGTGCCAGCAGAGAGACAGGGGCGAACAATGAGCAGTTCTTC; CDR3aa: CASRETGANNEQFF
j_gene: TRBJ2-3; abundance: .; d_gene: .; v_gene: TRBV6-5; CDR3nt: TGTGCCAGCAGAACCTTAGTGGGATCCACAGATACGCAGTATTTT; CDR3aa: CASRTLVGSTDTQYF
j_gene: TRBJ2-1; abundance: many; d_gene: .; v_gene: TRBV29-1; CDR3nt: TGCAGCGTTGTGGGGGGGACACTCACCACCAATGAGCAGTTCTTC; CDR3aa: CSVVGGTLTTNEQFF
j_gene: TRBJ2-7; abundance: .; d_gene: TRBD1; v_gene: TRBV13; CDR3nt: TGTGCCAGCAGCTTAGCCGGACAGGGGGGACACGAGCAGTACTTC; CDR3aa: CASSLAGQGGHEQYF
j_gene: TRBJ2-1; abundance: few; d_gene: TRBD2; v_gene: TRBV12-3/TRBV12-4; CDR3nt: TGTGCCAGCAGTTGGGGACTAGCGAGTTACAATGAGCAGTTCTTC; CDR3aa: CASSWGLASYNEQFF
j_gene: TRBJ1-1; abundance: .; d_gene: TRBD1; v_gene: TRBV4-2; CDR3nt: TGTGCCAGCAGCCCTAGTCCCGGGACAGGGAGTGGGAACACTGAAGCTTTCTTT; CDR3aa: CASSPSPGTGSGNTEAFF
j_gene: TRBJ2-5; abundance: .; d_gene: TRBD1; v_gene: TRBV11-2; CDR3nt: TGTGCCGGCAGCATGGACAGGGGGTTTGAAGAGACCCAGTACTTC; CDR3aa: CAGSMDRGFEETQYF
j_gene: TRBJ1-1; abundance: many; d_gene: .; v_gene: TRBV7-3; CDR3nt: TGTGCCAGCAGCCGGGAGGGGAACACTGAAGCTTTCTTT; CDR3aa: CASSREGNTEAFF